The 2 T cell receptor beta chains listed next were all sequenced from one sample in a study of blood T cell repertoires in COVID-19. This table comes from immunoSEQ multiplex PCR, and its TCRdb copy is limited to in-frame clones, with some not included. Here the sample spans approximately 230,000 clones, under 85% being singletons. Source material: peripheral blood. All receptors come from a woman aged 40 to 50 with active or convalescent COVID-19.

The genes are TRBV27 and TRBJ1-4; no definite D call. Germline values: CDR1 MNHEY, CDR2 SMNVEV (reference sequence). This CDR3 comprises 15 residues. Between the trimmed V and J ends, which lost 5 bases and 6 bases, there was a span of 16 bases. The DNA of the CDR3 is TGTGCCAGCAGTCCCCGTGGGAGGGTGGATGAAAAACTGTTTTTT. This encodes CASSPRGRVDEKLFF. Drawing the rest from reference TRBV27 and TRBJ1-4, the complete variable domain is EAQVTQNPRYLITVTGKKLTVTCSQNMNHEYMSWYRQDPGLGLRQIYYSMNVEVTDKGDVPEGYKVSRKEKRNFPLILESPSPNQTSLYFCASSPRGRVDEKLFFGSGTQLSVL.

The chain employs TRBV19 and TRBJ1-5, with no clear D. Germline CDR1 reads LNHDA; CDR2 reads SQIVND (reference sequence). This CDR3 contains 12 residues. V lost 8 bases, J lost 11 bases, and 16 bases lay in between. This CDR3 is CASQSPQRAQHF. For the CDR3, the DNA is TGTGCCAGTCAAAGCCCTCAGCGGGCCCAGCATTTT.